The entry below describes one T cell receptor beta chain. This sample stems from a study of siplizumab effects on memory and regulatory T cells. Here immunoSEQ multiplex PCR was the method, and the copy in TCRdb shows in-frame clones only, minus some. The sample lists approximately 94,000 clones, around 95% seen once, with 0.025% to 0.035% in the top ten. The sample was naive CD4+ T cells sorted from blood. The sequence was collected from a human donor in good health.

CDR3 in DNA: TGTGCCAGCTCACTTTGGGGAACAGGGGAAAGAGAGACCCAGTACTTC. Its protein is CASSLWGTGERETQYF. The chain couples TRBV7-2 to TRBJ2-5; 7 nucleotides align to TRBD1. CDR3 length: 16 amino acids. J was trimmed by 4 bases and V by 8 bases; bases with no gene match: 16. Germline V gene data show CDR1 as SGHTA and CDR2 as FQGNSA.